These T cell receptor beta chains were read from a single sample in a study of blood T cell repertoires in COVID-19. The repertoire was sequenced with immunoSEQ multiplex PCR; TCRdb's copy has only in-frame clones and lacks some. This sample has approximately 140,000 clones; roughly four fifths occur once, and the top ten carry roughly 2.2%. Source material: PBMCs or T cells enriched from blood (not recorded which). The receptors stem from a man aged 35-49 years with acute COVID-19. CDR3s include the opening cysteine and the closing phenylalanine or tryptophan. The order of the fields is J gene, clone size, V gene, D gene, CDR3 DNA, CDR3 protein. The D gene is left open where the match is weak. Clone size is not always given. Where it is, it says once, few, many or a class for expanded clones.

TRBJ1-1 - TRBV6-2/TRBV6-3 - TGTGCCAGCAGCCTGATACAGGGCACTGAAGCTTTCTTT CASSLIQGTEAFF
TRBJ2-2 - TRBV7-2 - TGTGCCAGCAGCTTAATGCAGGGCCGGGTTACCGGGGAGCTGTTTTTT CASSLMQGRVTGELFF
TRBJ2-5 - TRBV24-1 TRBD1 TGTGCCACCAGTGGACAGGGGCCAAAGGGACGAGAGACCCAGTACTTC CATSGQGPKGRETQYF
TRBJ1-1 - TRBV3-1/TRBV3-2 - TGTGCCAGCAGGTTGGGGGGAAACACTGAAGCTTTCTTT CASRLGGNTEAFF
TRBJ2-2 few TRBV11-3 - TGTGCCAGCACGCTGGGGCAGGGTCGGACCGGGGAGCTGTTTTTT CASTLGQGRTGELFF
TRBJ2-3 - TRBV6-5 TRBD2 TGTGCCGCGAGCGGGGGCACAGATACGCAGTATTTT CAASGGTDTQYF
TRBJ1-6 once TRBV6-5 - TGTGCCAGCAGTTCGGGGGTGAATTTGGGCTCACCCCTCCACTTT CASSSGVNLGSPLHF
TRBJ2-1 - TRBV9 - TGTGCCAGCAGCGCCGGTGCTCCGGGGAGCTCCTACAATGAGCAGTTCTTC CASSAGAPGSSYNEQFF
TRBJ1-3 - TRBV30 TRBD1 TGTGCCTGCAGGACAGGGGGCTCTGGAAACACCATATATTTT CACRTGGSGNTIYF
TRBJ1-1 once TRBV5-1 - TGCGCCAGCAGCTTGCTAGGGAACACTGAAGCTTTCTTT CASSLLGNTEAFF
TRBJ2-3 - TRBV7-9 - TGTGCCAGCAGCCGGGACACCTCGGCAGATACGCAGTATTTT CASSRDTSADTQYF
TRBJ2-3 - TRBV7-9 - TGTGCCAGCAGCACTTCCACAGATACGCAGTATTTT CASSTSTDTQYF
TRBJ1-1 - TRBV28 - TGTGCCAGCAGTTCACCCTTGAGAGGGAACACTGAAGCTTTCTTT CASSSPLRGNTEAFF
TRBJ2-7 - TRBV27 TRBD2 TGTGCCAGCAGCAAAGCGGGGGCAGAAGCCTCCTACGAGCAGTACTTC CASSKAGAEASYEQYF
TRBJ2-2 - TRBV19 TRBD2 TGTGCCAGTAGTAGACTAGCGTCCGGGGAGCTGTTTTTT CASSRLASGELFF
TRBJ2-7 - TRBV5-1 - TGCGCCAGCAGCGTAACAGGGGAGGCCTACGAGCAGTACTTC CASSVTGEAYEQYF
TRBJ1-1 - TRBV3-1/TRBV3-2 - TGTGCCAGCAGCCACTTGGCAGGGGCCGGTAGGGGAGCTTTCTTT CASSHLAGAGRGAFF
TRBJ2-2 - TRBV5-1 - TGCGCCAGCAGCTTGGAAAGCTACACCGGGGAGCTGTTTTTT CASSLESYTGELFF
TRBJ2-7 - TRBV5-5 TRBD1 TGTGCCAGCAGCGGGACAGGGGGCTACGAGCAGTACTTC CASSGTGGYEQYF
TRBJ1-4 - TRBV30 - TGTGCCTGGAGTGGGGCCGAAAAACTGTTTTTT CAWSGAEKLFF
TRBJ1-2 few TRBV28 TRBD1 TGTGCCAGCAGCACGGGGACAGCCTATGGCTACACCTTC CASSTGTAYGYTF
TRBJ2-1 - TRBV19 - TGTGCCAGTAGTATAGGCGGTTATGCGGGATTAGGGAATGAGCAGTTCTTC CASSIGGYAGLGNEQFF
TRBJ2-7 - TRBV2 TRBD2 TGTGCCAGCAGTTCCCTTACTAGCGGGGTAGAGCAGTACTTC CASSSLTSGVEQYF
TRBJ2-7 - TRBV6-5 TRBD2 TGTGCCAGCAGTTTCCCCAGCGGGGGGTTCTCCTACGAGCAGTACTTC CASSFPSGGFSYEQYF
TRBJ2-1 - TRBV11-2 TRBD2 TGTGCCAGCAAGACAGGGCTAGCGGGAGGGGATGAGCAGTTCTTC CASKTGLAGGDEQFF
TRBJ1-2 - TRBV2 - TGTGCCAGCAGTGAATGGGGACAAGATGGCTACACCTTC CASSEWGQDGYTF
TRBJ1-2 - TRBV10-3 - TGTGCCATCAACACAGGGACGGGCTATGGCTACACCTTC CAINTGTGYGYTF
TRBJ2-7 - TRBV28 TRBD2 TGTGCCAGCAGTTCTAGCGGGAGCGAATCCTACGAGCAGTACTTC CASSSSGSESYEQYF
TRBJ1-3 - TRBV2 - TGTGCCATCGAGAGCGGAAGCTCTGGAAACACCATATATTTT CAIESGSSGNTIYF
TRBJ1-2 - TRBV6-5 TRBD1 TGTGCCAGCAGTTACTCGTCCCGACAGGGGGCGGGTGGCTACACCTTC CASSYSSRQGAGGYTF
TRBJ1-5 - TRBV6-6 TRBD1 TGTGCCAGCAGTCGCGACAGGGTTTTACATTTT CASSRDRVLHF